What follows are 5 T cell receptor beta chains derived from one specimen sequenced in a study of blood T cells in healthy people across ages. It was with a sample-barcoded 5' primer and a J-beta primer mix that a second PCR of roughly 7 to 12 cycles was run. TCRdb independently ran MiXCR on the 5' RACE reads; one entry per CDR3 protein. The top ten hold about 11% of the sample, which has 1.6 million or so distinct CDR3 sequences, 30% to 40% seen once. Source material: blood. These receptors were collected from a woman aged 30 to 39 in good health.

This chain links TRBV13 with TRBJ2-3, with 8 bases fitting TRBD1. The ends lost 0 bases at V and 4 bases at J; junction bases unmatched: 3. Germline V gene lookup returns CDR1 PRHDT and CDR2 FYEKMQ (reference sequence). The CDR3 is 15 amino acids. The CDR3 is CASSLGDRAADTQYF. In DNA, the CDR3 is TGTGCCAGCAGCTTAGGGGACAGGGCCGCAGATACGCAGTATTTT. Together with reference TRBV13 and TRBJ2-3, the CDR3 gives the full variable domain: AAGVIQSPRHLIKEKRETATLKCYPIPRHDTVYWYQQGPGQDPQFLISFYEKMQSDKGSIPDRFSAQQFSDYHSELNMSSLELGDSALYFCASSLGDRAADTQYFGPGTRLTVL.

This clonotype was counted between two and nine times. The chain employs TRBV29-1 and TRBJ2-7, with TRBD1 matching 10 bases. Trimming took 7 bases from V and 0 from J; bases not matched to a gene: 3. In germline, CDR1 is SQVTM, CDR2 ANQGSEA. There are 13 residues in the CDR3. This CDR3 reads CSAGQGYSYEQYF. The CDR3 DNA follows: TGCAGCGCGGGACAGGGGTACTCCTACGAGCAGTACTTC.

This clonotype was recorded at least ten times. The rearrangement links TRBV5-1 to TRBJ2-5; 8 bases fit TRBD2. This CDR3 is built from 15 residues. Germline V gives CDR1 SGHRS, CDR2 YFSETQ. The V gene end was trimmed by 2 bases and the J gene end by 2 bases; junction bases not matched to a gene: 5. CDR3 nucleotides: TGCGCCAGCAGCTTCCTAGCGGGCGGTCAAGAGACCCAGTACTTC. It is translated as CASSFLAGGQETQYF. The full variable domain, in which reference TRBV5-1 and TRBJ2-5 provide the parts outside the CDR3, is KAGVTQTPRYLIKTRGQQVTLSCSPISGHRSVSWYQQTPGQGLQFLFEYFSETQRNKGNFPGRFSGRQFSNSRSEMNVSTLELGDSALYLCASSFLAGGQETQYFGPGTRLLVL.

The table lists this clonotype with a few counts. This chain joins TRBV20-1 and TRBJ2-3, with D maybe TRBD1 (6 bases). The length of the CDR3 is 11 residues. Deletions cut 7 bases from V and 4 bases from J, with 9 bases between. The germline CDR1 and CDR2 sequences are DFQATT and SNEGSKA (reference sequence). Here the CDR3 DNA reads TGCAGTGTACAGGGCCCAGATACGCAGTATTTT. Its translation: CSVQGPDTQYF.

Note on this clonotype: One end of the junction does not line up with germline, which may come from a read error. The gene calls are TRBV9 and TRBJ1-2; tentatively, D is TRBD1 (6 bases). This CDR3 is 15 amino acids long. CDR1 is SGDLS, CDR2 YYNGEE, per germline. The CDR3 DNA is TGTACCAGAACGAGATGGGACATTGCGAACTATGGCTACACCTTC. Translation gives CTRTRWDIANYGYTF.